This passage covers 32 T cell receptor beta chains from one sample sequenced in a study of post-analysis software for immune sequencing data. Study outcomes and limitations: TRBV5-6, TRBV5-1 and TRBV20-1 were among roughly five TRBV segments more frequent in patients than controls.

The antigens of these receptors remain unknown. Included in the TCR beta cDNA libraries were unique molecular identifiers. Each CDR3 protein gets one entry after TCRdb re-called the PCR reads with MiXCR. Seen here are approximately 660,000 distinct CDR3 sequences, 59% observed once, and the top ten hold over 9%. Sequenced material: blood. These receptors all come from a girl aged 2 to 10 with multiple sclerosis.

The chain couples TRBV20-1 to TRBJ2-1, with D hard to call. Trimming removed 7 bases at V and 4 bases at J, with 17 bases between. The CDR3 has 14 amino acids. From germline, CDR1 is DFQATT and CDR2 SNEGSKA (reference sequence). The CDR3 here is CSVIEGFLYNEQFF. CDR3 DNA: TGCAGTGTCATTGAAGGGTTCTTATACAATGAGCAGTTCTTC.

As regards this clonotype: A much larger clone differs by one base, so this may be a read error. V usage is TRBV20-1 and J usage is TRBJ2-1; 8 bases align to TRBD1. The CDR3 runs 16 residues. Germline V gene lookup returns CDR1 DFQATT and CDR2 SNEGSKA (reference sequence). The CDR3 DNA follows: TGCAGTGCTAGAGATGTAGCAGGGGGCATCTACAGTGAGCAGTTCTTC. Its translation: CSARDVAGGIYSEQFF.

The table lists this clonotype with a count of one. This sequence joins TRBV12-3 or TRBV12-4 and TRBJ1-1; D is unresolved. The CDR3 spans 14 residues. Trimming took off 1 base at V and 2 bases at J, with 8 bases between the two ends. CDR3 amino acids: CASSLGWVNTEAFF. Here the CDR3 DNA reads TGTGCCAGCAGTTTAGGCTGGGTAAACACTGAAGCTTTCTTT.

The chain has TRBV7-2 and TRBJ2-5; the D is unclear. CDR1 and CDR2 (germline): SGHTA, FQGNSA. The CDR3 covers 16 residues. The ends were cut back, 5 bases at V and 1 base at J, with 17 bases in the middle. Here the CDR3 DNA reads TGTGCCAGCAGCCCCGGCGTTGGTCGGACCCAAGAGACCCAGTACTTC. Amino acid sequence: CASSPGVGRTQETQYF.

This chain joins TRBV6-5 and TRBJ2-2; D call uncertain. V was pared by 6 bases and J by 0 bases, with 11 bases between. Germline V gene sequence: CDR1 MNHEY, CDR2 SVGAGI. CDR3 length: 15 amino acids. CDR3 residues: CASSYGPPNTGELFF. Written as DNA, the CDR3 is TGTGCCAGCAGCTACGGCCCTCCGAACACCGGGGAGCTGTTTTTT.

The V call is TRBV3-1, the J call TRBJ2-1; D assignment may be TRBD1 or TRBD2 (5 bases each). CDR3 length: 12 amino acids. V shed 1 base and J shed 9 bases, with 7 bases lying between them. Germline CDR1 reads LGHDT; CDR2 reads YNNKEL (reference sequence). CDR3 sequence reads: CASSQGGTEQFF. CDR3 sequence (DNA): TGTGCCAGCAGCCAAGGAGGGACTGAGCAGTTCTTC.

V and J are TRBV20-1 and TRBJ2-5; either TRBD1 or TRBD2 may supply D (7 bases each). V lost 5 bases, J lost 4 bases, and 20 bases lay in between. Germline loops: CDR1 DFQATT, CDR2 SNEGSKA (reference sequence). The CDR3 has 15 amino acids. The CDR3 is CSAPHVGRGGETQYF. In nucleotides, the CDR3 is TGCAGTGCTCCTCATGTTGGCAGGGGGGGAGAGACCCAGTACTTC.

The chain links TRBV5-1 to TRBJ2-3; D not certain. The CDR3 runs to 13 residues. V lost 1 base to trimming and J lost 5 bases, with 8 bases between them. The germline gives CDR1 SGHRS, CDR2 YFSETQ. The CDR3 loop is CASSLIGIDTQYF. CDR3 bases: TGCGCCAGCAGCTTGATCGGCATAGATACGCAGTATTTT.

For the CDR3, the DNA is TGCAGCGTGTACACGCGAAGGAGCTCCTACAATGAGCAGTTCTTC. Amino acids: CSVYTRRSSYNEQFF. The chain is built from TRBV29-1 and TRBJ2-1; D is unresolved. The CDR3 loop spans 15 amino acids. Per the germline V gene, CDR1 is SQVTM and CDR2 is ANQGSEA. The V end was cut by 6 bases, the J end by 0 bases, with 15 bases between.

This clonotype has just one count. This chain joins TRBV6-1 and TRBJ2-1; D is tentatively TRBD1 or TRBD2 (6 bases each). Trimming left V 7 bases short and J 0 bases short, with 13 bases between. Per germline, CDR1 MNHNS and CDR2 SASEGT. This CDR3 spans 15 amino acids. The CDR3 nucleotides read TGTGCCAGCATCAGGGGACTTAGCTCCTACAATGAGCAGTTCTTC. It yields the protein CASIRGLSSYNEQFF.

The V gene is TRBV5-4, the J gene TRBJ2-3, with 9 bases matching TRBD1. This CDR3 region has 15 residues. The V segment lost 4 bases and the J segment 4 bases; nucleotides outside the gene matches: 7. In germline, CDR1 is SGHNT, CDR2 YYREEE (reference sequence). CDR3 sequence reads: CASSPRQGVSDTQYF. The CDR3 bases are TGTGCCAGCAGCCCGCGACAGGGGGTCTCAGATACGCAGTATTTT.

The CDR3 DNA reads as TGCGCCAGCAGCTCCGGACAAGGCTCCTATAATTCACCCCTCCACTTT. It translates to CASSSGQGSYNSPLHF. The genes are TRBV5-1 and TRBJ1-6; D may be TRBD1 (5 bases). This CDR3 has 16 residues. Germline CDR1 SGHRS, CDR2 YFSETQ. V lost 3 bases to trimming and J lost 0 bases, with 10 bases between them. The entire variable domain, with the rest obtained from reference TRBV5-1 and TRBJ1-6, is as follows: KAGVTQTPRYLIKTRGQQVTLSCSPISGHRSVSWYQQTPGQGLQFLFEYFSETQRNKGNFPGRFSGRQFSNSRSEMNVSTLELGDSALYLCASSSGQGSYNSPLHFGNGTRLTVT.

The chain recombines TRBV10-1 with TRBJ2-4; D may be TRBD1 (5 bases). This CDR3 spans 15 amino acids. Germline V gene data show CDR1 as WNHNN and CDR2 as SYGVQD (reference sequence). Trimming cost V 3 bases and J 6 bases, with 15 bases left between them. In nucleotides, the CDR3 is TGCGCCAGCAGTGACCCAGGGATGGCTACAAACATTCAGTACTTC. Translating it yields CASSDPGMATNIQYF.

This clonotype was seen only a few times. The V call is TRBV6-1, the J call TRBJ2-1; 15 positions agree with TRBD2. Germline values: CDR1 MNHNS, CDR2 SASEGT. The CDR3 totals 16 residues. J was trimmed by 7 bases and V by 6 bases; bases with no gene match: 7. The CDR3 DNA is TGTGCCAGCAGAGCTTGGACTAGCGGGGGGGCAAATGAGCAGTTCTTC. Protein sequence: CASRAWTSGGANEQFF.

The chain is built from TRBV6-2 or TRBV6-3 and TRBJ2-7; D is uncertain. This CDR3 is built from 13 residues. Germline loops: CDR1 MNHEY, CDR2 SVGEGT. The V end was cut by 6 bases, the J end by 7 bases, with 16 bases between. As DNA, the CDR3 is TGTGCCAGCAGACCTACTGGCTTTGGGGAGCAGTACTTC. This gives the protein CASRPTGFGEQYF.

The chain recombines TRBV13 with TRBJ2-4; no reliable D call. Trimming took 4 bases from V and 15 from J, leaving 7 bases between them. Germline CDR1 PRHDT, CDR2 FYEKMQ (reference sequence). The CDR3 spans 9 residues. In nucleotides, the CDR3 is TGTGCCAGCAGCTCCGTACCGTACTTC. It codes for CASSSVPYF.

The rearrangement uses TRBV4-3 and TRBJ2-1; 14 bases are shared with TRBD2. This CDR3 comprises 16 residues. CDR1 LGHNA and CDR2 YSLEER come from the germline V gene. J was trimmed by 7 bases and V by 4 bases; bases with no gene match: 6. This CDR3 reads CASSPYGLAGGNEQFF. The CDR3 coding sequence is TGCGCCAGCAGCCCCTACGGACTAGCGGGAGGTAATGAGCAGTTCTTC.

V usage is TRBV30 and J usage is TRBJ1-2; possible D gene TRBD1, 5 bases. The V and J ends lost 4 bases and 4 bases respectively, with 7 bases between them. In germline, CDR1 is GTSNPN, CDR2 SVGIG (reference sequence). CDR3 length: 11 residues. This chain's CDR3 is CAWTGTYGYTF. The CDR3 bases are TGTGCCTGGACCGGGACCTATGGCTACACCTTC.

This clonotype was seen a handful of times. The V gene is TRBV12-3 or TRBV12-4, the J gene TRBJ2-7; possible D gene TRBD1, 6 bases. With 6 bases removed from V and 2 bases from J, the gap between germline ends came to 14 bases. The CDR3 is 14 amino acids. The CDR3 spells CASRLSGATYEQYF. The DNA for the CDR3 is TGTGCCAGCAGACTTTCAGGGGCAACCTACGAGCAGTACTTC.

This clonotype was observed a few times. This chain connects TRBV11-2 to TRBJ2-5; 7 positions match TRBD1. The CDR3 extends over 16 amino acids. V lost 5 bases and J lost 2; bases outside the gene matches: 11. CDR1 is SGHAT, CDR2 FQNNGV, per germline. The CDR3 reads CASSTGTVSSQETQYF. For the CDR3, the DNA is TGTGCCAGCAGCACCGGGACAGTGAGCTCACAAGAGACCCAGTACTTC.

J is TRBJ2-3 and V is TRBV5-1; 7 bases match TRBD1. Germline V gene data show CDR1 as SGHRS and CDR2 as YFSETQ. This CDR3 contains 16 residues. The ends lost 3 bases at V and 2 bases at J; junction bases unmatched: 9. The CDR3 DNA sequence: TGCGCCAGCAGCTCCCCCGGGACAGCTCCCACAGATACGCAGTATTTT. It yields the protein CASSSPGTAPTDTQYF. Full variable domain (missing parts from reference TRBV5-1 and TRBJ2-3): KAGVTQTPRYLIKTRGQQVTLSCSPISGHRSVSWYQQTPGQGLQFLFEYFSETQRNKGNFPGRFSGRQFSNSRSEMNVSTLELGDSALYLCASSSPGTAPTDTQYFGPGTRLTVL.

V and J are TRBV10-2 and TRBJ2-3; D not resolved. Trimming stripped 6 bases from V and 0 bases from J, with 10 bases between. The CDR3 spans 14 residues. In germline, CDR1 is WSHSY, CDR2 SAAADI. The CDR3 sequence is CASSSIASTDTQYF. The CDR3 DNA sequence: TGCGCCAGCAGCTCTATAGCTAGCACAGATACGCAGTATTTT.

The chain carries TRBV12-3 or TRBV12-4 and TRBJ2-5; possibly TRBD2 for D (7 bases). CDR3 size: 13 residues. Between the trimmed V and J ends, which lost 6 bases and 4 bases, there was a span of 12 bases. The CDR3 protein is CASSQGGGETQYF. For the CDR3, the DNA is TGTGCCAGCAGCCAAGGGGGGGGAGAGACCCAGTACTTC.

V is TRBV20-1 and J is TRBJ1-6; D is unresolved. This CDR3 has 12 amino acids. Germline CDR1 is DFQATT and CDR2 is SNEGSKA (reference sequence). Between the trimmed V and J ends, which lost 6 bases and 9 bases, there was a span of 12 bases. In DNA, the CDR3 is TGCAGTGCCCGAGCTCGGGGTTCACCCCTCCACTTT. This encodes CSARARGSPLHF.

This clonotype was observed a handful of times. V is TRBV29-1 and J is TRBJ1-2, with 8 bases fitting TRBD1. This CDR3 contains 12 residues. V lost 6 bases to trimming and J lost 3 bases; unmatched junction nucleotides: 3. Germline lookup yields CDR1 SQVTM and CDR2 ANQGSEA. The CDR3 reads CSVTTGDYGYTF. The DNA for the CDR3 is TGCAGCGTGACGACAGGGGACTATGGCTACACCTTC. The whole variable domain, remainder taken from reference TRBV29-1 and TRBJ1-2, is SAVISQKPSRDICQRGTSLTIQCQVDSQVTMMFWYRQQPGQSLTLIATANQGSEATYESGFVIDKFPISRPNLTFSTLTVSNMSPEDSSIYLCSVTTGDYGYTFGSGTRLTVV.

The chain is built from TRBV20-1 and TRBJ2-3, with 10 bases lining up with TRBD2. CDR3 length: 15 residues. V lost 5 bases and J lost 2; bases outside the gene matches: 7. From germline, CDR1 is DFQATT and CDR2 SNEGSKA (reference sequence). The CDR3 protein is CSAASGGPSTDTQYF. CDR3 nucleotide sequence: TGCAGTGCTGCTAGCGGGGGCCCGTCCACAGATACGCAGTATTTT.

The CDR3 reads CASSAGESYGYTF. The CDR3, as DNA: TGCGCCAGCAGCGCAGGAGAGTCCTATGGCTACACCTTC. V gene TRBV5-1 combines with J gene TRBJ1-2, with D unclear. The length of the CDR3 is 13 residues. The V end lost 4 bases, the J end lost 4 bases, and 11 bases lay between the germline ends. Germline V gene sequence: CDR1 SGHRS, CDR2 YFSETQ.

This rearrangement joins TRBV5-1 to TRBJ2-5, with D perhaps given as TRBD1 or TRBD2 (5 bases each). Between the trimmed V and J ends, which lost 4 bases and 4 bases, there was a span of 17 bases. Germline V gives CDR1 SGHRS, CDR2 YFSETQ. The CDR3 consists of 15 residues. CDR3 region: CASSVTGTTGETQYF. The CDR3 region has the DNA TGCGCCAGCAGCGTAACCGGGACGACGGGAGAGACCCAGTACTTC.

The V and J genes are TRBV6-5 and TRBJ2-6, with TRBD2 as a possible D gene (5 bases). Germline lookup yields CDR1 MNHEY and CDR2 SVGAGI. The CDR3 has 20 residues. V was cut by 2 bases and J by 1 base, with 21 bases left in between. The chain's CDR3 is CASSYRVRGARASGANVLTF. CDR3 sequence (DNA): TGTGCCAGCAGTTACCGTGTACGGGGAGCGAGGGCATCTGGGGCCAACGTCCTGACTTTC.

As DNA, the CDR3 is TGCAGCGTTTCCCCCCCCCCGACATACCAAGAGACCCAGTACTTC. Amino acids: CSVSPPPTYQETQYF. The rearrangement links TRBV29-1 to TRBJ2-5; D not resolved. The V end lost 5 bases, the J end lost 0 bases, and 16 bases lay between the germline ends. Germline loops: CDR1 SQVTM, CDR2 ANQGSEA. This CDR3 contains 15 residues.

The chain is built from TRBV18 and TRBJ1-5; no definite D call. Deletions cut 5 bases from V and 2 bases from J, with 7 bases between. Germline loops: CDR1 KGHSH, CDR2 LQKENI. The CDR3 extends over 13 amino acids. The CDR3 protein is CASSSEGNQPQHF. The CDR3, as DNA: TGTGCCAGCTCAAGCGAAGGCAATCAGCCCCAGCATTTT.

This chain's CDR3 is CSAGPRDTQYF. The CDR3 bases are TGCAGCGCCGGCCCGCGGGATACGCAGTATTTT. The gene calls are TRBV29-1 and TRBJ2-3; no clear D gene. CDR1 is SQVTM and CDR2 is ANQGSEA in the germline V gene. The CDR3 has 11 amino acids. The V end was cut by 7 bases, the J end by 6 bases, with 11 bases between.